The 30 T cell receptor beta chains given below trace back to one sample, sequenced in a study. Tregs were sorted as CD4+CD25+CD127-/low cells. Amplification of TRBV12-4/TRBJ1-2 clonotypes used adaptor-ligated barcode primers. TCRdb recomputed calls from the multiplex PCR reads with MiXCR, one row per CDR3 protein. Among around 1,000 distinct CDR3 sequences listed, roughly 2.7% were seen once. Input material: Tregs sorted from blood. Receptors originate from a female donor with breast cancer.

This clonotype is medium-sized within its sample. This rearrangement joins TRBV12-3 or TRBV12-4 to TRBJ1-2; TRBD1 matches 9 bases. The CDR3 length is 18 residues. Unmatched junction bases numbered 17, after V lost 4 bases and J lost 5 bases. Written as DNA, the CDR3 is TGTGCCAGCAGTTGGAACGGCGGACAGGGGCCTTTAGAGTATGGCTACACCTTC. Amino acids: CASSWNGGQGPLEYGYTF.

In its sample, this clonotype ranks as medium-sized. The V call is TRBV12-3 or TRBV12-4, the J call TRBJ1-2, with 8 bases identical to TRBD1. The J segment lost 13 bases and the V segment lost 4 bases, leaving 8 bases of the junction unmatched. This CDR3 comprises 12 residues. CDR3 in DNA: TGTGCCAGCAGTTGGGACAGGCGCTCGGCCACCTTC. This codes for CASSWDRRSATF.

In this sample, this clonotype is medium-sized. The V gene is TRBV12-3 or TRBV12-4, the J gene TRBJ1-2; D is ambiguous. The CDR3 loop spans 14 amino acids. V lost 5 bases to trimming and J lost 5 bases, with 15 bases between them. The CDR3 DNA is TGTGCCAGCAGTCAATTCCCAGAGAAATATGGCTACACCTTC. This encodes CASSQFPEKYGYTF.

This clonotype is medium-sized in the sample. This sequence joins TRBV12-3 or TRBV12-4 and TRBJ1-2, with D hard to call. The CDR3 spans 11 residues. Between the trimmed V and J ends, which lost 5 bases and 7 bases, there was a span of 8 bases. CDR3 sequence (DNA): TGTGCCAGCAGTCCCGGACGTGGCTACACCTTC. Protein product: CASSPGRGYTF.

By sample fraction, this clonotype is large. V is TRBV12-3 or TRBV12-4 and J is TRBJ1-2, with D tentatively TRBD1 (5 bases). Deletions cut 4 bases from V and 6 bases from J, with 15 bases between. This CDR3 contains 14 residues. The CDR3 DNA is TGTGCCAGCAGTTGGGACTCATTGGCCGATGGCTACACCTTC. Residues: CASSWDSLADGYTF.

This clonotype is deemed medium-sized. The chain employs TRBV12-3 or TRBV12-4 and TRBJ1-2, with 7 bases identical to TRBD1. V shed 3 bases, J shed 0 bases, and the junction held 4 bases outside the gene matches. The CDR3 extends over 15 amino acids. Written as DNA, the CDR3 is TGTGCCAGCAGTTTTGACAGGGTACCTAACTATGGCTACACCTTC. It encodes CASSFDRVPNYGYTF.

This clonotype is large (0.1 to 1%) within its sample. The V gene is TRBV12-3 or TRBV12-4, the J gene TRBJ1-2; D unresolved. CDR3 length: 16 amino acids. V lost 0 bases and J 2 bases, leaving 13 bases between the germline ends. The chain's CDR3 is CASSLARGKVNYGYTF. The DNA for the CDR3 is TGTGCCAGCAGTTTAGCCCGTGGTAAAGTCAACTATGGCTACACCTTC.

This clonotype rates as medium-sized (0.01 to 0.1%). This chain links TRBV12-3 or TRBV12-4 with TRBJ1-2; D uncertain. Between the trimmed V and J ends, which lost 0 bases and 1 base, there was a span of 9 bases. CDR3 length: 15 residues. CDR3 sequence: CASSLARGSNYGYTF. Written as DNA, the CDR3 is TGTGCCAGCAGTTTAGCGCGAGGAAGTAACTATGGCTACACCTTC.

By share, this clonotype counts as medium-sized. The V gene is TRBV12-3 or TRBV12-4, the J gene TRBJ1-2; perhaps TRBD1 as D (5 bases). The CDR3 has 14 residues. Trimming removed 1 base from V and 6 bases from J, with 12 bases in between. CDR3 sequence reads: CASSLGFGADGYTF. The DNA of the CDR3 is TGTGCCAGCAGTTTAGGGTTTGGGGCCGATGGCTACACCTTC.

By its share, this clonotype is medium-sized. The chain combines TRBV12-3 or TRBV12-4 with TRBJ1-2; unclear D gene. With 2 bases removed from V and 7 bases from J, the gap between germline ends came to 8 bases. The CDR3 spans 12 residues. The CDR3 loop reads CASSLSSGGYTF. CDR3 DNA: TGTGCCAGCAGTTTATCCTCGGGTGGCTACACCTTC.

This clonotype is classed as medium-sized. The rearrangement joins TRBV12-3 or TRBV12-4 to TRBJ1-2; D is undetermined. The CDR3 extends over 13 amino acids. V lost 3 bases to trimming and J lost 4 bases, with 9 bases between them. In DNA form, the CDR3 reads TGTGCCAGCAGTTTGAGCCGATCCTATGGCTACACCTTC. Its translation: CASSLSRSYGYTF.

This clonotype is classed as medium-sized. The genes are TRBV12-3 or TRBV12-4 and TRBJ1-2, with 9 positions matching TRBD1. With V trimmed by 1 base and J by 8 bases, 2 bases remained unmatched. This CDR3 is 13 amino acids long. CDR3 protein: CASSLGTGEGYTF. The CDR3 DNA reads TGTGCCAGCAGTTTAGGGACAGGGGAAGGCTACACCTTC.

This clonotype rates as medium-sized. The chain recombines TRBV12-3 or TRBV12-4 with TRBJ1-2; 9 bases align to TRBD1. The length of the CDR3 is 15 residues. J was trimmed by 4 bases and V by 3 bases; bases with no gene match: 6. CDR3 protein: CASSFVGTGSYGYTF. The CDR3 nucleotides are TGTGCCAGCAGTTTTGTCGGGACAGGGTCCTATGGCTACACCTTC.

By frequency in the sample, this clonotype is medium-sized. The chain is built from TRBV12-3 or TRBV12-4 and TRBJ1-2; 7 bases map to TRBD1. This CDR3 comprises 15 residues. J lost 0 bases, V lost 5 bases, and 6 bases had no gene match. The CDR3 loop reads CASSLGDRANYGYTF. In DNA form, the CDR3 reads TGTGCCAGCAGTCTAGGGGACAGAGCTAACTATGGCTACACCTTC.

This clonotype is medium-sized (0.01 to 0.1%). The chain couples TRBV12-3 or TRBV12-4 to TRBJ1-2, with a possible D match to TRBD1 (6 bases). This CDR3 comprises 13 residues. The V end lost 4 bases, the J end lost 2 bases, and 8 bases lay between the germline ends. The CDR3 loop is CASSYTGNYGYTF. CDR3 DNA: TGTGCCAGCAGTTATACAGGGAACTATGGCTACACCTTC.

By sample fraction, this clonotype is medium-sized (0.01 to 0.1%). The chain carries TRBV12-3 or TRBV12-4 and TRBJ1-2; no clear D. V shed 6 bases and J shed 8 bases, with 22 bases lying between them. The CDR3 runs 15 residues. The CDR3: CASSPPRPTAQGYTF. DNA of the CDR3: TGTGCCAGCAGCCCTCCTAGGCCCACGGCGCAGGGCTACACCTTC.

This clonotype is medium-sized. The CDR3 region is CASSYRQEGYTF. The CDR3 DNA is TGTGCCAGCAGTTATAGACAGGAAGGCTACACCTTC. This chain links TRBV12-3 or TRBV12-4 with TRBJ1-2; maybe TRBD1 (6 bases). This CDR3 spans 12 amino acids. The V and J ends lost 4 bases and 8 bases respectively, with 11 bases between them.

Judged by abundance, this clonotype is large. Here the CDR3 reads CASTNHAAGFYGYTF. In nucleotides, the CDR3 is TGTGCCAGCACCAACCACGCCGCGGGATTCTATGGCTACACCTTC. V usage is TRBV12-3 or TRBV12-4 and J usage is TRBJ1-2; D not certain. V was trimmed by 7 bases and J by 4 bases, leaving 19 bases between them. The CDR3 contains 15 residues.

Within the sample, this clonotype is medium-sized. The CDR3 region has the DNA TGTGCCAGCAGTCCAGGCGCTGGCTACACCTTC. This encodes CASSPGAGYTF. The V gene is TRBV12-3 or TRBV12-4, the J gene TRBJ1-2; D not certain. The CDR3 sequence is 11 residues long. V shed 5 bases and J shed 7 bases, with 8 bases lying between them.

This clonotype is labeled medium-sized (0.01 to 0.1%). The chain joins TRBV12-3 or TRBV12-4 to TRBJ1-2; the D gene is possibly TRBD1 (5 bases). There are 14 residues in the CDR3. V was trimmed by 6 bases and J by 3 bases, leaving 14 bases between them. Here the CDR3 DNA reads TGTGCCAGCAGCGAGAGTTGGGGCTACTATGGCTACACCTTC. Protein product: CASSESWGYYGYTF.

By sample fraction, this clonotype is medium-sized. This rearrangement joins TRBV12-3 or TRBV12-4 to TRBJ1-2, with D tentatively TRBD1 (6 bases). Trimming stripped 5 bases from V and 8 bases from J, with 12 bases between. This CDR3 contains 12 residues. CDR3 region: CASSATGFGYTF. The CDR3 coding sequence is TGTGCCAGCAGTGCAACAGGGTTCGGCTACACCTTC.

This clonotype is deemed large. The chain combines TRBV12-3 or TRBV12-4 with TRBJ1-2, with D unresolved. The V and J ends lost 1 base and 4 bases respectively, with 13 bases between them. CDR3 length: 15 amino acids. CDR3 nucleotides: TGTGCCAGCAGTTTAGGGGCCGGACCTAGCTATGGCTACACCTTC. As protein: CASSLGAGPSYGYTF.

This clonotype is medium-sized by share. The chain carries TRBV12-3 or TRBV12-4 and TRBJ1-2; D not certain. Trimming stripped 3 bases from V and 7 bases from J, with 9 bases between. The CDR3 covers 12 residues. The CDR3 loop is CASSLVWRGYTF. CDR3 coding DNA: TGTGCCAGCAGTTTGGTCTGGCGTGGCTACACCTTC.

By share of the sample, this clonotype is large. The chain is built from TRBV12-3 or TRBV12-4 and TRBJ1-2, with unresolved D. The CDR3 runs to 16 residues. Trimming shortened V by 0 bases and J by 6 bases, and 17 bases separated the two germline ends. CDR3 coding DNA: TGTGCCAGCAGTTTAGCAGGAGACGTCTGGGGTAATGGCTACACCTTC. It encodes CASSLAGDVWGNGYTF.

This clonotype rates as medium-sized. The V call is TRBV12-3 or TRBV12-4, the J call TRBJ1-2; D unresolved. The ends were cut back, 5 bases at V and 4 bases at J, with 11 bases in the middle. There are 13 residues in the CDR3. The CDR3 loop is CASSQRSTYGYTF. The CDR3 DNA sequence: TGTGCCAGCAGTCAACGATCCACCTATGGCTACACCTTC.

In this sample, this clonotype is medium-sized. The chain links TRBV12-3 or TRBV12-4 to TRBJ1-2; weak D call: TRBD1 (6 bases). The V gene lost 5 bases and the J gene lost 8 bases, with 15 bases spanning the gap. The CDR3 contains 13 residues. The CDR3 DNA reads as TGTGCCAGCAGTCCTTCAGGGGTGAGAGGCTACACCTTC. The encoded protein is CASSPSGVRGYTF.

This clonotype is judged medium-sized (0.01 to 0.1%). The chain combines TRBV12-3 or TRBV12-4 with TRBJ1-2; TRBD1 matches at 7 bases. The CDR3 has 12 residues. The V and J ends lost 5 bases and 6 bases, in that order; junction bases with no gene match: 3. The CDR3 loop is CASSDRAHGYTF. CDR3 DNA sequence: TGTGCCAGCAGTGACAGGGCCCATGGCTACACCTTC.

Sample share makes this clonotype medium-sized. The rearrangement uses TRBV12-3 or TRBV12-4 and TRBJ1-2; perhaps TRBD1 as D (5 bases). The ends were cut back, 0 bases at V and 4 bases at J, with 9 bases in the middle. This CDR3 region has 14 residues. CDR3 DNA sequence: TGTGCCAGCAGTTTAGCGGGGCCATCCTATGGCTACACCTTC. This translates into CASSLAGPSYGYTF.

This clonotype is labeled as medium-sized. The chain uses TRBV12-3 or TRBV12-4 and TRBJ1-2, with 8 bases matching TRBD1. CDR3 size: 14 residues. V shed 3 bases and J 4 bases; nucleotides not matched to a gene: 4. The CDR3 nucleotides are TGTGCCAGCAGTTTCCGGACAGGGACCTATGGCTACACCTTC. As protein: CASSFRTGTYGYTF.

This clonotype ranks as medium-sized. The chain has TRBV12-3 or TRBV12-4 and TRBJ1-2, with 7 bases that match TRBD1. CDR3 length: 12 amino acids. Unmatched junction bases numbered 4, after V lost 8 bases and J lost 4 bases. CDR3 residues: CASGDSPYGYTF. In DNA form, the CDR3 reads TGTGCCAGCGGGGACAGCCCCTATGGCTACACCTTC.